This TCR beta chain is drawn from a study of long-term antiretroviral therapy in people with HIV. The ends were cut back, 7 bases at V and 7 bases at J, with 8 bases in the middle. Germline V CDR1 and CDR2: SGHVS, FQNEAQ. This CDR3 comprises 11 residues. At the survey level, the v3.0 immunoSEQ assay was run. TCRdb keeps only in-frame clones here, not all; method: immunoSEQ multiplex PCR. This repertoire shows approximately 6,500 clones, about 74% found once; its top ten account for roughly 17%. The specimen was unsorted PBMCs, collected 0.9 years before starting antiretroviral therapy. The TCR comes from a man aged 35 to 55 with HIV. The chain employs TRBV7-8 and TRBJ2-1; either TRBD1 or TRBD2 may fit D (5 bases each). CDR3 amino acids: CASNWGNEQFF. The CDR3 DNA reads TGTGCCAGCAACTGGGGGAATGAGCAGTTCTTC.